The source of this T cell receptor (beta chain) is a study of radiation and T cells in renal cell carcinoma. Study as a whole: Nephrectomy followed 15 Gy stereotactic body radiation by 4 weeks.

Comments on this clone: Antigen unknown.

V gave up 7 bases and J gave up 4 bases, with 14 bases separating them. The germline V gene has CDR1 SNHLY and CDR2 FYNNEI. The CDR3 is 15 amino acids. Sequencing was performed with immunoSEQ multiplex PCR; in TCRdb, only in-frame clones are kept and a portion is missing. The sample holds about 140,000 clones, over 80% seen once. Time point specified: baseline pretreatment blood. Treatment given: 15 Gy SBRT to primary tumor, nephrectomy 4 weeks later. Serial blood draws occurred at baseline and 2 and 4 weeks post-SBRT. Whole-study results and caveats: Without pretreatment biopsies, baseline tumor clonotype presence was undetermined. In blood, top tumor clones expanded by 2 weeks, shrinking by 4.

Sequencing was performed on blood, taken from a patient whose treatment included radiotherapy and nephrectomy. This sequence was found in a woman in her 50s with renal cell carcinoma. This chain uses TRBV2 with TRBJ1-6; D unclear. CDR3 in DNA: TGTGCCAGCACCGAGAAACGGGCATATAATTCACCCCTCCACTTT. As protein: CASTEKRAYNSPLHF.